This T cell receptor (beta chain) is from a study of prognosis after radiotherapy for stage I lung cancer. Study in general: Among the patients, several had squamous cell carcinoma and some 11 had adenocarcinoma. A few patients had distant metastases at a median of approximately 7 months after radiotherapy, and about 14 showed no significant progression.

Two rounds of multiplex PCR amplified TCR beta CDR3 from genomic DNA. It was primers specific to each TRBV and TRBJ gene that first-round PCR used. TCRdb analysed the multiplex PCR reads with MiXCR anew, one entry per CDR3 protein. Here the sample spans around 51,000 distinct CDR3 sequences, 30% to 35% being singletons. Germline CDR1 reads MNHEY; CDR2 reads SVGEGT. The CDR3 is 12 residues long. Trimming shortened V by 6 bases and J by 11 bases, and 16 bases separated the two germline ends. None of the patients had undergone chemotherapy or radiotherapy beforehand or had any other malignancy, and each showed node-negative status on CT and PET/CT. Many counts were recorded for this clonotype.

The J gene is TRBJ1-1, the V gene TRBV6-2 or TRBV6-3; unclear D gene. The sample consisted of PBMCs, taken before or after stereotactic body radiation therapy (not recorded which). The receptor was isolated from a donor aged 50 or older with non-small cell lung cancer. The CDR3 here is CASRKSGGVAFF. For the CDR3, the DNA is TGTGCCAGCAGGAAGTCGGGAGGAGTGGCTTTCTTT.